Below, 24 T cell receptor beta chains from the same sample are listed, as sequenced in a study of cytomegalovirus exposure and HLA in healthy donors. Only in-frame clones appear in the TCRdb table, and some are missing; sequencing was by immunoSEQ multiplex PCR. The sample comprises 210,000 or so clones, roughly 88% of which are singletons, and about 2.9% rests with the top ten. The sequenced sample was PBMCs. The receptor set was obtained from a woman between 18 and 29 years old in good health and CMV-seronegative.

This chain links TRBV25-1 with TRBJ2-2, with D maybe TRBD2 (5 bases). Trimming stripped 4 bases from V and 3 bases from J, with 9 bases between. Germline lookup yields CDR1 MGHDK and CDR2 SYGVNS. The CDR3 length is 14 residues. The chain's CDR3 is CASSVPGYTGELFF. CDR3 DNA sequence: TGTGCCAGCAGTGTTCCGGGGTACACCGGGGAGCTGTTTTTT.

The gene calls are TRBV5-1 and TRBJ2-1, with 7 bases lining up with TRBD2. Trimming took 2 bases from V and 2 from J; bases not matched to a gene: 4. The CDR3 sequence is 15 residues long. Germline-derived CDR1 and CDR2 are SGHRS and YFSETQ. The CDR3 coding sequence is TGCGCCAGCAGCTTTGACGGGGGGACCTACAATGAGCAGTTCTTC. It codes for CASSFDGGTYNEQFF.

The chain joins TRBV2 to TRBJ2-2; unclear D gene. V was clipped by 5 bases and J by 3 bases, with 7 bases between them. The CDR3 is 13 amino acids. Per germline, CDR1 SNHLY and CDR2 FYNNEI. CDR3: CASSLIYTGELFF. The CDR3 bases are TGTGCCAGCAGTCTAATTTACACCGGGGAGCTGTTTTTT.

The rearrangement links TRBV28 to TRBJ2-5; 9 bases match TRBD2. This CDR3 is 22 amino acids long. After removal of 5 bases from V and 7 bases from J, the junction contained 32 bases not matched to a gene. In germline, CDR1 is MDHEN, CDR2 SYDVKM. The CDR3 loop is CASSTSWTSANYPGKVSGTQYF. In nucleotides, the CDR3 is TGTGCCAGCAGTACTTCTTGGACTAGCGCAAACTATCCTGGGAAGGTTAGTGGGACCCAGTACTTC.

This clone has a handful of counts. The chain is built from TRBV7-9 and TRBJ2-7; D perhaps matches TRBD2 (5 bases). This CDR3 comprises 15 residues. The germline V gene has CDR1 SEHNR and CDR2 FQNEAQ (reference sequence). Trimming pared 0 bases from V and 2 bases from J, leaving 11 bases between. The CDR3 DNA reads as TGTGCCAGCAGCTTAGCAGGGAGCGTCCCCTACGAGCAGTACTTC. It encodes CASSLAGSVPYEQYF.

The gene calls are TRBV6-1 and TRBJ2-7; 7 bases align to TRBD2. This CDR3 is 15 amino acids long. Germline V gives CDR1 MNHNS, CDR2 SASEGT. Trimming took 1 base from V and 0 from J; bases not matched to a gene: 3. This CDR3 is CASSEDRDYSYEQYF. CDR3 in DNA: TGTGCCAGCAGTGAAGACCGGGACTACTCCTACGAGCAGTACTTC.

The chain couples TRBV19 to TRBJ1-2, with 8 bases lining up with TRBD1. The junction had 5 bases not matched to a gene; V was cut back by 4 bases and J by 4 bases. The CDR3 loop spans 14 amino acids. Germline values: CDR1 LNHDA, CDR2 SQIVND (reference sequence). Here the CDR3 DNA reads TGTGCCAGTAGTAGACAGGGGCTCGGCTATGGCTACACCTTC. Its protein product is CASSRQGLGYGYTF.

This clone came up once. This chain connects TRBV29-1 to TRBJ2-7; tentatively, D is TRBD1 (5 bases). The germline gives CDR1 SQVTM, CDR2 ANQGSEA. The CDR3 is 14 residues long. Trimming cost V 4 bases and J 0 bases, with 13 bases left between them. CDR3 bases: TGCAGCGTTGTGCTGACAGAAAGCTCCTACGAGCAGTACTTC. This translates into CSVVLTESSYEQYF.

The J gene is TRBJ2-2, the V gene TRBV7-9; D unresolved. The CDR3 consists of 14 residues. Germline CDR1 reads SEHNR; CDR2 reads FQNEAQ (reference sequence). V lost 2 bases to trimming and J lost 2 bases, with 6 bases between them. The CDR3 DNA reads as TGTGCCAGCAGCTTACCCCCTAACACCGGGGAGCTGTTTTTT. This codes for CASSLPPNTGELFF.

This clone was detected a few times. The V gene is TRBV9, the J gene TRBJ1-1; no clear D gene. The CDR3 loop spans 12 amino acids. V gave up 4 bases and J gave up 4 bases, with 8 bases separating them. Per germline, CDR1 SGDLS and CDR2 YYNGEE. The CDR3, as DNA: TGTGCCAGCAGCCCTACCCCCACTGAAGCTTTCTTT. Encoded protein: CASSPTPTEAFF.

The CDR3 sequence: CASSLLSGGGEKLFF. CDR3 bases: TGTGCCAGCAGCTTGCTGTCAGGGGGCGGTGAAAAACTGTTTTTT. This rearrangement joins TRBV7-2 to TRBJ1-4, with 8 bases that match TRBD1. The CDR3 length is 15 residues. Germline-derived CDR1 and CDR2 are SGHTA and FQGNSA. V dropped 3 bases and J dropped 7; count of bases not matched to a gene: 7.

The genes are TRBV5-1 and TRBJ1-2; 9 nucleotides match TRBD1. Germline CDR1 and CDR2: SGHRS and YFSETQ. V gave up 3 bases and J gave up 9 bases; unmatched junction bases: 6. The CDR3 extends over 13 amino acids. CDR3 amino acids: CASSWDREFSYTF. The DNA of the CDR3 is TGCGCCAGCAGCTGGGACAGGGAGTTTAGCTACACCTTC. The variable domain in full, with the rest retrieved from reference TRBV5-1 and TRBJ1-2, is KAGVTQTPRYLIKTRGQQVTLSCSPISGHRSVSWYQQTPGQGLQFLFEYFSETQRNKGNFPGRFSGRQFSNSRSEMNVSTLELGDSALYLCASSWDREFSYTFGSGTRLTVV.

The chain uses TRBV7-6 and TRBJ2-7, with a tentative D call TRBD1 (5 bases). The CDR3 is 14 amino acids. CDR1 and CDR2 from the germline V gene are SGHVS and FNYEAQ. V was pared by 1 base and J by 3 bases, with 10 bases between. The CDR3 loop is CASSLERQSYEQYF. The CDR3 region has the DNA TGTGCCAGCAGCTTAGAAAGACAGAGCTACGAGCAGTACTTC.

The chain has TRBV5-6 and TRBJ2-3; 16 bases agree with TRBD2. Germline assignment: CDR1 SGHDT and CDR2 YYEEEE. The CDR3 consists of 19 residues. Unmatched junction bases numbered 5, after V lost 0 bases and J lost 1 base. CDR3 in amino acids: CASSLEGLAGGTGTDTQYF. CDR3 DNA: TGTGCCAGCAGCTTGGAGGGACTAGCGGGAGGGACGGGCACAGATACGCAGTATTTT.

The chain carries TRBV30 and TRBJ1-2; TRBD1 matches at 9 bases. Trimming cost V 4 bases and J 4 bases; bases outside gene matches: 7. The CDR3 covers 14 residues. Germline V CDR1 and CDR2: GTSNPN, SVGIG (reference sequence). The CDR3 loop is CAWTYGDRAYGYTF. CDR3 DNA: TGTGCCTGGACCTACGGGGACAGGGCCTATGGCTACACCTTC.

This chain joins TRBV19 and TRBJ2-4; D might be TRBD1 (5 bases). Trimming stripped 0 bases from V and 8 bases from J, with 20 bases between. The CDR3 is 17 amino acids. Germline V CDR1 and CDR2: LNHDA, SQIVND (reference sequence). The CDR3 sequence is CASSIDPPGSKWDIQYF. The CDR3, as DNA: TGTGCCAGTAGTATAGATCCCCCAGGGTCGAAGTGGGACATTCAGTACTTC.

The V gene is TRBV18, the J gene TRBJ2-7, with a tentative D call TRBD1 (6 bases). CDR3 length equals 15 residues. Germline lookup yields CDR1 KGHSH and CDR2 LQKENI. V was cut by 2 bases and J by 2 bases, with 13 bases left in between. The CDR3 region has the DNA TGTGCCAGCTCACCAAGATCCCCAGGGGCCTACGAGCAGTACTTC. Translated: CASSPRSPGAYEQYF.

This chain joins TRBV6-5 and TRBJ2-7, with 7 bases aligning to TRBD2. Germline V gene lookup returns CDR1 MNHEY and CDR2 SVGAGI. V shed 6 bases, J shed 2 bases, and the junction held 10 bases outside the gene matches. CDR3 size: 15 residues. The CDR3 reads CASRGVRGGTYEQYF. Written as DNA, the CDR3 is TGTGCCAGCAGGGGTGTTCGGGGAGGGACCTACGAGCAGTACTTC.

The J gene is TRBJ2-7, the V gene TRBV2, with 7 bases that match TRBD2. This CDR3 has 12 amino acids. With V trimmed by 6 bases and J by 3 bases, 2 bases remained unmatched. Germline CDR1 SNHLY, CDR2 FYNNEI. CDR3 protein: CASRRTSYEQYF. The CDR3 coding sequence is TGTGCCAGCAGAAGGACTAGCTACGAGCAGTACTTC.

This rearrangement joins TRBV28 to TRBJ2-7; TRBD1 is a possible D gene (6 bases). CDR1 and CDR2 from the germline V gene are MDHEN and SYDVKM. This CDR3 region has 14 residues. Trimming shortened V by 6 bases and J by 4 bases, and 16 bases separated the two germline ends. The CDR3 protein is CASRPGTPTYEQYF. For the CDR3, the DNA is TGTGCCAGCAGACCCGGGACACCTACTTACGAGCAGTACTTC.

The rearrangement joins TRBV27 to TRBJ1-2; maybe TRBD1 (6 bases). V was pared by 3 bases and J by 4 bases, with 12 bases between. The CDR3 loop spans 14 amino acids. Germline V gene sequence: CDR1 MNHEY, CDR2 SMNVEV (reference sequence). This CDR3 is CASSFGGQGYGYTF. The CDR3 nucleotides read TGTGCCAGCAGTTTCGGGGGGCAGGGCTATGGCTACACCTTC.

Notes on this clone: At one end, the junction sequence differs from germline, possibly due to a read error. The chain uses TRBV7-7 and TRBJ2-1; D possibly corresponds to TRBD1 (5 bases). The germline V gene encodes CDR1 SSHAT and CDR2 FNYEAQ (reference sequence). The CDR3 extends over 15 amino acids. CDR3 loop: CASSPDSSSYNEQFF. The CDR3 DNA reads as TGTGCTAGCAGCCCCGACAGTAGCTCCTACAATGAGCAGTTCTTC.

The rearrangement uses TRBV6-1 and TRBJ2-2; 7 bases agree with TRBD1. The CDR3 length is 13 residues. Germline assignment: CDR1 MNHNS and CDR2 SASEGT. J gave up 3 bases and V 7 bases, and 2 bases lay outside the gene matches. The CDR3 region is CASIGTDTGELFF. CDR3 DNA sequence: TGTGCCAGCATCGGGACAGACACCGGGGAGCTGTTTTTT.

The chain recombines TRBV5-1 with TRBJ1-5, with D possibly TRBD1 on 6 matching bases. The V end lost 4 bases, the J end lost 0 bases, and 11 bases lay between the germline ends. This CDR3 spans 15 amino acids. Germline lookup yields CDR1 SGHRS and CDR2 YFSETQ. The CDR3 sequence: CASSPGDHSNQPQHF. CDR3 nucleotide sequence: TGCGCCAGCAGCCCAGGGGACCATAGCAATCAGCCCCAGCATTTT.